This T cell receptor (beta chain) was obtained from a study of CD8+ T cells in alopecia areata. There are a few counts of this clone. The antigen remains unidentified. Both CD4+ and CD8+ T cells were separated by sorting PBMCs. RNA extraction was followed by reverse transcription into cDNA, which acted as the sequencing template. Data came from immunoSEQ multiplex PCR; TCRdb stores just in-frame clones and leaves some out. The table records about 110,000 clones, 50% to 60% of them present only once. The study's findings and limits: Compared with normal scalp, lesional scalp had higher clonality and more expanded CD8+ clones.

V was clipped by 8 bases and J by 2 bases, with 18 bases between them. The germline CDR1 and CDR2 sequences are SEHNR and FQNEAQ (reference sequence). This CDR3 contains 15 residues. The sequenced material came from NKG2D-low CD8+ T cells sorted from blood. This receptor was taken from a human donor with alopecia areata. This chain links TRBV7-9 with TRBJ2-5; the D is unclear. The CDR3 here is CASGISHGRQETQYF. For the CDR3, the DNA is TGTGCCAGCGGCATTAGTCATGGACGTCAAGAGACCCAGTACTTC. The whole variable domain, filled in from reference TRBV7-9 and TRBJ2-5, reads DTGVSQNPRHKITKRGQNVTFRCDPISEHNRLYWYRQTLGQGPEFLTYFQNEAQLEKSRLLSDRFSAERPKGSFSTLEIQRTEQGDSAMYLCASGISHGRQETQYFGPGTRLLVL.